This TCR beta chain was found in a study of blood T cell repertoires in COVID-19. About the research overall: The analysed material was cDNA or gDNA that came from T cells, B-cell-depleted T cells, or PBMCs.

Clones were read by immunoSEQ multiplex PCR, and TCRdb kept only the in-frame ones, dropping some. The sample carries 85,000 to 130,000 clones, 70% to 90% recorded once. Germline V gives CDR1 SGHRS, CDR2 YFSETQ. This CDR3 has 13 residues. V lost 1 base and J lost 5, with 9 bases in between. The age range of participants was 18 to 89 years, with residence in 20 to 25 US areas. Which cohort a participant joined came from the clinical history participants gave. The chain couples TRBV5-1 to TRBJ2-5, with D uncertain. The receptor comes from a woman between 45 and 65 years old who had recovered from COVID-19. Sequenced material: PBMCs or T cells enriched from blood (not recorded which). CDR3 DNA sequence: TGCGCCAGCAGCTTGCGTAGCTTGGAGACCCAGTACTTC. Encoded protein: CASSLRSLETQYF.